This T cell receptor beta chain derives from a study of blood T cell repertoires in COVID-19 (dated by TCRdb to the early 2020s). Study-level background: Samples from collaborators originated in the United States, Italy and Spain and spanned both the acute and convalescent phases of COVID-19. The prospective study material was composed of cDNA or gDNA derived from T cells, B-cell-depleted T cells, or PBMCs. The dataset comprised deeply sampled blood TCRbeta repertoires from subjects exposed to, actively infected with, or recovered from COVID-19. The repertoires were made available in a free public database intended to serve as a resource for research on the immune response to SARS-CoV-2. The samples were drawn from two sources: the first 160 participants of the ongoing ImmuneRACE study, and 1,254 subjects contributed by 6 global collaborators. The sample metadata nearly always contained a de-identified subject ID, COVID-19 status, age in years and sex. Where available, HLA class I and class II types were obtained from metadata supplied by the sample provider rather than from assay-based typing. What the work shows at the level of the full study, not this receptor alone: Clinical and demographic metadata were provided uncurated, with the amount varying by source and participant.

Collaborating institutions collected whole blood in K2EDTA tubes following their own protocols. For TCRbeta analysis, collaborators shipped samples in one of three forms: frozen whole blood, isolated PBMCs, or DNA extracted from either of those sample types. Points on this clone: Its antigen has not been determined. Base qualities are not at hand, and no much larger clone is one base apart.

The CDR3 measures 15 amino acids from cysteine to phenylalanine. This entry keeps only the CDR3 DNA: 45 bases, framed from base 1. The germline V gene provides CDR1 SGHAT and CDR2 FQNNGV. Germline trimming amounts to 5 bases on V and 5 bases on J, with 6 as the count of junction bases outside the gene matches. TCRbeta CDR3 regions were amplified from genomic DNA using the immunoSEQ Assay, a bias-controlled multiplex PCR. The original pipeline was this. The number of nucleated cells in each sample was estimated by amplification of reference gene primers within the assay. Sequence reads were collapsed and filtered to measure the absolute abundance of every unique TCRbeta CDR3 rearrangement. For each sample, productive Simpson clonality was calculated as the square root of Simpson's diversity index over productive rearrangements. TCRdb re-hosts the immuneACCESS table, in-frame sequences only. Its copies lack some clones; in the studies checked, an unresolved V gene accounts for under half of them, and the cause for the rest is not known. V and J calls and clone size are as listed in that table; D and trimming were resolved from the DNA. Across this sample there are under 250,000 clones, with roughly four fifths seen only once. The top ten clones comprise 12% of the sample.

The sample comprised peripheral blood. The sequence derives from a woman aged 35 to 49 with acute or convalescent COVID-19. The rearranged segments are TRBV11-2 and TRBJ2-2, with TRBD1 matching 9 junction bases. In nucleotide form, the sequence is TGTGCCAGCAGCCCTAACAGGGGGCGGACCGGGGAGCTGTTTTTT. The resulting protein is CASSPNRGRTGELFF.